The sequence of this T cell receptor (beta chain) was determined in a study of CXCR3-negative and CXCR3-positive naive CD8 T cells. Study-wide results and caveats: Surface CD5 looked about the same in the naive subsets, so the authors worked out TCR strength from TRB CDR3 properties. Researchers report CXCR3 expression partially decreased after cryopreservation, with fresh PBMCs used in most assays.

Worth noting for this clonotype: Its antigen is undetermined.

From germline, CDR1 is MNHEY and CDR2 SVGEGT. The CDR3 covers 15 residues. Carrying UMI labels, the TRB cDNA libraries were prepared through 5' RACE. TCRdb reprocessed the 5' RACE reads and keeps a single row for each CDR3 protein, giving no DNA. The sample totals around 52,000 distinct CDR3 sequences. This TCR was recovered from a human donor in good health. Some clones in this sample may be carry-over from other donors' samples. The sequencing input was memory CD8+ T cells from blood. This rearrangement joins TRBV6-2 or TRBV6-3 to TRBJ2-7; lacking DNA, the TRBD1 call made by TCRdb goes unchecked. This chain's CDR3 is CASSPKGTIVYEQYF.